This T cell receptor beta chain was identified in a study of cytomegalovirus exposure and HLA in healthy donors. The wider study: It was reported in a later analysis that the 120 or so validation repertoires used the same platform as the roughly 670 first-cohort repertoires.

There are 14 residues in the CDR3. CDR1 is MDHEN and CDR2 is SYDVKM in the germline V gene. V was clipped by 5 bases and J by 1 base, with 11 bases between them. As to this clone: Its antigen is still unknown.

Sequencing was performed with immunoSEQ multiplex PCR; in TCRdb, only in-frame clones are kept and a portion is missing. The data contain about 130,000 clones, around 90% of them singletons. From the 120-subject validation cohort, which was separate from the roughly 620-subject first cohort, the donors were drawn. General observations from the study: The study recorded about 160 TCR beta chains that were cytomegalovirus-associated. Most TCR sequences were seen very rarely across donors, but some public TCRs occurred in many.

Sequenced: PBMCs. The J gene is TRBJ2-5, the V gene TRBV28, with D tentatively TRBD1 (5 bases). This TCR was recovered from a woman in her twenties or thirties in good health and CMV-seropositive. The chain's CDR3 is CASSPPGFQETQYF. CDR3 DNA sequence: TGTGCCAGCAGTCCCCCAGGGTTCCAAGAGACCCAGTACTTC. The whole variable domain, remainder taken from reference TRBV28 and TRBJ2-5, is DVKVTQSSRYLVKRTGEKVFLECVQDMDHENMFWYRQDPGLGLRLIYFSYDVKMKEKGDIPEGYSVSREKKERFSLILESASTNQTSMYLCASSPPGFQETQYFGPGTRLLVL.